The 6 T cell receptor beta chains in this list originate from one sample, sequenced in a study of blood T cell repertoires in COVID-19. Assay: immunoSEQ multiplex PCR; the TCRdb copy retains only in-frame clones and omits some. The table lists around 430,000 clones, around 87% of them singletons. Specimen: PBMCs or T cells enriched from blood (not recorded which). The receptors derive from a woman in her forties or fifties who had recovered from COVID-19.

CDR3 residues: CASSNRDRARGYTF. The DNA for the CDR3 is TGTGCCAGCAGCAACCGGGACAGGGCCCGTGGCTACACCTTC. The J gene is TRBJ1-2, the V gene TRBV5-5; 9 positions match TRBD1. J gave up 7 bases and V 4 bases, and 8 bases lay outside the gene matches. The CDR3 has 14 amino acids. The V gene's germline CDR1 is SGHKS and CDR2 YYEKEE (reference sequence).

The chain employs TRBV19 and TRBJ2-1; D unclear. The CDR3 loop spans 12 amino acids. The germline gives CDR1 LNHDA, CDR2 SQIVND (reference sequence). V was clipped by 2 bases and J by 5 bases, with 4 bases between them. CDR3 DNA sequence: TGTGCCAGTAGTATACCCAACAATGAGCAGTTCTTC. Amino acids: CASSIPNNEQFF.

The rearrangement joins TRBV30 to TRBJ2-1; D not certain. V was clipped by 2 bases and J by 9 bases, with 8 bases between them. Looked up from germline, CDR1 is GTSNPN and CDR2 is SVGIG (reference sequence). The CDR3 totals 11 residues. The CDR3 reads CAWSSMSEQFF. DNA for the CDR3: TGTGCCTGGAGTAGTATGAGTGAGCAGTTCTTC. Full variable domain (rest looked up from reference TRBV30 and TRBJ2-1): SQTIHQWPATLVQPVGSPLSLECTVEGTSNPNLYWYRQAAGRGLQLLFYSVGIGQISSEVPQNLSASRPQDRQFILSSKKLLLSDSGFYLCAWSSMSEQFFGPGTRLTVL.

The chain links TRBV19 to TRBJ2-1; D is perhaps TRBD1 (5 bases). Trimming shortened V by 7 bases and J by 1 base, and 11 bases separated the two germline ends. In germline, CDR1 is LNHDA, CDR2 SQIVND (reference sequence). The CDR3 runs 14 residues. CDR3 residues: CASTQGESYNEQFF. CDR3 nucleotides: TGTGCCAGTACTCAAGGGGAATCCTACAATGAGCAGTTCTTC.

This clone was seen a single time. The chain recombines TRBV19 with TRBJ2-3; D perhaps matches TRBD2 (6 bases). This CDR3 spans 15 amino acids. The V end was cut by 8 bases, the J end by 6 bases, with 21 bases between. Per the germline V gene, CDR1 is LNHDA and CDR2 is SQIVND (reference sequence). CDR3 in DNA: TGTGCCAGTGCCGAGACCGGGACTCCATTCGATACGCAGTATTTT. This gives the protein CASAETGTPFDTQYF.

This clone was counted once. The chain carries TRBV5-4 and TRBJ2-3, with D possibly TRBD2 on 7 matching bases. Germline V gene lookup returns CDR1 SGHNT and CDR2 YYREEE (reference sequence). The V end was cut by 4 bases, the J end by 1 base, with 10 bases between. CDR3 length: 14 amino acids. CDR3 sequence (DNA): TGTGCCAGCAGCGTCGGGGGGCGCACAGATACGCAGTATTTT. Translating it yields CASSVGGRTDTQYF.